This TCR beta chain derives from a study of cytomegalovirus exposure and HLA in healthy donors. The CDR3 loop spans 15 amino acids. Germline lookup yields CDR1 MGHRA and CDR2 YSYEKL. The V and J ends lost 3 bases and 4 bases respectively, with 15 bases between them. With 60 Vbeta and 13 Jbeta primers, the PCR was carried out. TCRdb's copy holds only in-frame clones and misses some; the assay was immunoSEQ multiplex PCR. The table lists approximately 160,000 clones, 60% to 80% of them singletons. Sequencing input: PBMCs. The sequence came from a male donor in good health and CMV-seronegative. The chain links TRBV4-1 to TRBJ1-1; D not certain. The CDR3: CASSQGATEATEAFF. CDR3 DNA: TGCGCCAGCAGCCAGGGAGCTACAGAGGCCACTGAAGCTTTCTTT.